This note documents a single TCR beta chain sequence. The sample comes from a study of blood T cell repertoires in COVID-19. On the study more broadly: Nucleic acid was either cDNA or gDNA, and it came from T cells, B-cell-depleted T cells, or PBMCs.

Germline loops: CDR1 LGHDT, CDR2 YNNKEL (reference sequence). The CDR3 is 12 residues long. The V end was cut by 4 bases, the J end by 2 bases, with 5 bases between. Measured with immunoSEQ multiplex PCR; TCRdb has only the in-frame clones, and not every one. Counted here are roughly 60,000 clones, about 82% occurring once; the ten biggest clones make up roughly 13%. The receptor was derived from a human donor in a cohort sampled during active COVID-19. The sample consisted of peripheral blood. The J gene is TRBJ1-2, the V gene TRBV3-1 (or the pseudogene TRBV3-2); D unclear. The CDR3, as DNA: TGTGCCAGCAGCCTTCGGAACTATGGCTACACCTTC. Translation gives CASSLRNYGYTF.